The text below deals with one T cell receptor (beta chain). This record belongs to a study of Ad26.COV2.S vaccination and SARS-CoV-2 variants. This table comes from immunoSEQ multiplex PCR, and its TCRdb copy is limited to in-frame clones, with some not included. The table has 300,000 to 450,000 clones, 70% to 90% seen once; the top ten hold about 3.3%. V trimming: 5 bases; J trimming: 9 bases; junction bases outside the gene matches: 9. The CDR3 contains 13 residues. Germline V lookup: CDR1 SEHNR, CDR2 FQNEAQ (reference sequence). This sample's treatment: roughly 18 received Ad26.COV2.S at low or high dose, single or two shots; five or six received placebo; per-sample allocation not given. The samples were gathered on day 63 after the first injection of vaccine or placebo.

This TCR came from a person between 18 and 59 years old who received the Ad26.COV2.S COVID-19 vaccine or a placebo. The chain links TRBV7-9 to TRBJ2-7; 8 bases fit TRBD1. Material: peripheral blood, obtained in a trial of Ad26.COV2.S vaccine versus placebo. The CDR3 nucleotides read TGTGCCAGCAGCCTATCAGGGGGCGCGGGGCAGTACTTC. This translates into CASSLSGGAGQYF.